This TCR beta chain was identified during a study of shared T cell receptors in the human thymus. With regard to this clone: This sample includes further DNA sequences coding for the same CDR3.

The CDR3 is made up of 12 amino acids. Germline CDR1 reads GTSNPN; CDR2 reads SVGIG (reference sequence). V dropped 1 base and J dropped 5; count of bases not matched to a gene: 0. The protocol was immunoSEQ multiplex PCR, while the TCRdb copy is restricted to in-frame clones and leaves out a portion. The sample lists approximately 580,000 clones, roughly 74% occurring once. These data were also filed under a second study, of human thymus T cells. From that paper: Finnish infants who were healthy and having corrective surgery for congenital heart defects made up the donors. Corrective heart surgery yielded the resections from which the thymus tissue came. V and J gene usage appeared biased in thymic and blood repertoires. Thymic repertoires overlap heavily among unrelated individuals, related research has reported.

The V gene is TRBV30, the J gene TRBJ1-1; 8 nucleotides agree with TRBD1. Source material: thymocytes. The receptor's source is a boy under three years old with a congenital heart defect. CDR3 protein: CAWSGQGTEAFF. CDR3 coding DNA: TGTGCCTGGAGTGGACAGGGGACTGAAGCTTTCTTT.